What follows are 16 T cell receptor beta chains derived from one specimen sequenced in a study of blood T cell repertoires in COVID-19. The protocol was immunoSEQ multiplex PCR, while the TCRdb copy is restricted to in-frame clones and leaves out a portion. The table has hundreds of thousands of clones, approximately 86% seen once; the top ten hold approximately 14%. Source material: peripheral blood. Receptor source: a woman between 65 and 79 years old with COVID-19, enrolled during active disease.

This clone showed up just a few times. J is TRBJ1-6 and V is TRBV18; 9 bases line up with TRBD1. CDR3 length: 18 residues. V trimming: 1 base; J trimming: 9 bases; junction bases outside the gene matches: 13. Germline V lookup: CDR1 KGHSH, CDR2 LQKENI. CDR3 nucleotides: TGTGCCAGCTCACCACAAGCAATCTCCGGGACAGGGACTTCACCCCTCCACTTT. Protein sequence: CASSPQAISGTGTSPLHF.

The rearrangement joins TRBV5-6 to TRBJ2-3; a possible D gene is TRBD2 (5 bases). Germline-derived CDR1 and CDR2 are SGHDT and YYEEEE. V was clipped by 2 bases and J by 0 bases, with 7 bases between them. The CDR3 covers 14 residues. CDR3 in amino acids: CASSFGLSTDTQYF. The CDR3 nucleotides are TGTGCCAGCAGCTTCGGACTCAGCACAGATACGCAGTATTTT.

The chain joins TRBV6-6 to TRBJ1-3, with D maybe TRBD1 (5 bases). V was clipped by 2 bases and J by 4 bases, with 15 bases between them. The CDR3 has 16 residues. The V gene's germline CDR1 is MNHNY and CDR2 SVGAGI (reference sequence). The CDR3 loop reads CASSYGGGSEGNTIYF. Here the CDR3 DNA reads TGTGCCAGCAGTTACGGGGGGGGATCGGAGGGAAACACCATATATTTT.

This rearrangement joins TRBV19 to TRBJ2-7; the D is unclear. The CDR3 covers 13 residues. Trimming took 2 bases from V and 2 from J, leaving 7 bases between them. Germline V gene sequence: CDR1 LNHDA, CDR2 SQIVND (reference sequence). The CDR3 loop reads CASSITTAYEQYF. CDR3 coding DNA: TGTGCCAGTAGTATAACAACAGCCTACGAGCAGTACTTC.

The chain has TRBV2 and TRBJ1-1, with D maybe TRBD1 (6 bases). This CDR3 is 14 amino acids long. V lost 3 bases and J 1 base, leaving 9 bases between the germline ends. CDR1 is SNHLY, CDR2 FYNNEI, per germline. The CDR3 DNA reads as TGTGCCAGCAGTGATCAAGGGGGGAACACTGAAGCTTTCTTT. Encoded protein: CASSDQGGNTEAFF. The full variable domain, its missing parts supplied by reference TRBV2 and TRBJ1-1, is EPEVTQTPSHQVTQMGQEVILRCVPISNHLYFYWYRQILGQKVEFLVSFYNNEISEKSEIFDDQFSVERPDGSNFTLKIRSTKLEDSAMYFCASSDQGGNTEAFFGQGTRLTVV.

The chain has TRBV27 and TRBJ2-7, with a possible D match to TRBD1 (5 bases). Looked up from germline, CDR1 is MNHEY and CDR2 is SMNVEV (reference sequence). Trimming pared 2 bases from V and 3 bases from J, leaving 14 bases between. The CDR3 length is 15 residues. The CDR3 loop reads CASSLGATPFYEQYF. DNA of the CDR3: TGTGCCAGCAGTTTAGGGGCTACACCATTCTACGAGCAGTACTTC.

V is TRBV3-1 (or the pseudogene TRBV3-2) and J is TRBJ2-7; D is uncertain. CDR3 length: 11 residues. Germline V CDR1 and CDR2: LGHDT, YNNKEL (reference sequence). The V gene lost 1 base and the J gene lost 6 bases, with 4 bases spanning the gap. The CDR3: CASSQGPEQYF. For the CDR3, the DNA is TGTGCCAGCAGCCAAGGGCCCGAGCAGTACTTC.

CDR3 in DNA: TGTGCCACCAGTGATCCAAGGACAGGGGGCTCTGAAGCTTTCTTT. As protein: CATSDPRTGGSEAFF. The J gene is TRBJ1-1, the V gene TRBV24-1; TRBD1 agrees at 11 bases. The CDR3 has 15 amino acids. With V trimmed by 3 bases and J by 6 bases, 5 bases remained unmatched. CDR1 and CDR2 (germline): KGHDR, SFDVKD.

The V call is TRBV18, the J call TRBJ2-5; 7 bases match TRBD1. The CDR3 runs 15 residues. The V gene's germline CDR1 is KGHSH and CDR2 LQKENI. With V trimmed by 5 bases and J by 5 bases, 11 bases remained unmatched. CDR3 coding DNA: TGTGCCAGCTCATCAACTACGACAGGGTTGGAGACCCAGTACTTC. Translated: CASSSTTTGLETQYF.

The rearrangement links TRBV14 to TRBJ1-6; the D is unclear. Germline CDR1 is SGHDN and CDR2 is FVKESK. This CDR3 is 17 amino acids long. The germline V and J ends were trimmed by 4 bases and 1 base, with 14 bases remaining between them. The CDR3 DNA follows: TGTGCCAGCAGCCTCACTAAAATCGAGTCCTATAATTCACCCCTCCACTTT. It encodes CASSLTKIESYNSPLHF.

This chain uses TRBV20-1 with TRBJ1-1, with D tentatively TRBD1 (6 bases). This CDR3 has 14 amino acids. The V end lost 3 bases, the J end lost 4 bases, and 15 bases lay between the germline ends. Germline V gene data show CDR1 as DFQATT and CDR2 as SNEGSKA (reference sequence). The CDR3 DNA reads TGCAGTGCTAGTAGGGGGACGAGACGCACTGAAGCTTTCTTT. Translation gives CSASRGTRRTEAFF.

The chain is built from TRBV28 and TRBJ1-1; D is possibly TRBD1 (6 bases). CDR3 size: 13 residues. Germline assignment: CDR1 MDHEN and CDR2 SYDVKM. V was trimmed by 9 bases and J by 5 bases, leaving 16 bases between them. The CDR3 region is CASIGGGLTEAFF. For the CDR3, the DNA is TGTGCCAGTATAGGGGGTGGTCTAACTGAAGCTTTCTTT. Filled out from reference TRBV28 and TRBJ1-1, the complete variable domain reads DVKVTQSSRYLVKRTGEKVFLECVQDMDHENMFWYRQDPGLGLRLIYFSYDVKMKEKGDIPEGYSVSREKKERFSLILESASTNQTSMYLCASIGGGLTEAFFGQGTRLTVV.

The CDR3 reads CASSPSNEKLFF. The DNA of the CDR3 is TGTGCCAGCAGTCCGTCGAATGAAAAACTGTTTTTT. The chain couples TRBV28 to TRBJ1-4; D is undetermined. The CDR3 consists of 12 residues. Trimming took 5 bases from V and 5 from J, leaving 6 bases between them. Germline values: CDR1 MDHEN, CDR2 SYDVKM.

The genes are TRBV6-1 and TRBJ1-5; TRBD1 matches at 8 bases. Germline V gene data show CDR1 as MNHNS and CDR2 as SASEGT. This CDR3 comprises 15 residues. The V and J ends lost 1 base and 7 bases, in that order; junction bases with no gene match: 6. In DNA form, the CDR3 reads TGTGCCAGCAGTGAAGAACCTGGACAGGGCCAGCCCCAGCATTTT. Its translation: CASSEEPGQGQPQHF.

The V gene is TRBV5-6, the J gene TRBJ2-1; 7 bases map to TRBD2. Germline V gene lookup returns CDR1 SGHDT and CDR2 YYEEEE. The CDR3 loop spans 11 amino acids. The V and J ends lost 0 bases and 14 bases, in that order; junction bases with no gene match: 2. The CDR3: CASSLGSGEFF. CDR3 DNA sequence: TGTGCCAGCAGCTTGGGAAGCGGGGAGTTCTTC. Together with reference TRBV5-6 and TRBJ2-1, the CDR3 gives the full variable domain: DAGVTQSPTHLIKTRGQQVTLRCSPKSGHDTVSWYQQALGQGPQFIFQYYEEEERQRGNFPDRFSGHQFPNYSSELNVNALLLGDSALYLCASSLGSGEFFGPGTRLTVL.

The chain uses TRBV7-2 and TRBJ1-5; unclear D gene. Germline lookup yields CDR1 SGHTA and CDR2 FQGNSA. Trimming removed 3 bases at V and 7 bases at J, with 13 bases between. The CDR3 extends over 14 amino acids. CDR3 sequence (DNA): TGTGCCAGCAGCTTCTCTGACCCCAGGCAGCCCCAGCATTTT. Its protein product is CASSFSDPRQPQHF.